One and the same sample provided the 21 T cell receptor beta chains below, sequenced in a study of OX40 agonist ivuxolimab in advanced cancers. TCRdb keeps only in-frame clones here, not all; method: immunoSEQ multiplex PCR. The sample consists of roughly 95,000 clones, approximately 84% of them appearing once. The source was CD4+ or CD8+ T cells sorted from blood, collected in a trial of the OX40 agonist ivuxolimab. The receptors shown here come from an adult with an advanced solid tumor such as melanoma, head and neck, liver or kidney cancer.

For the CDR3, the DNA is TGCGCCAGCAGTCCCGGGACTAGCGGAGCCTACGAGCAGTACTTC. This translates into CASSPGTSGAYEQYF. V is TRBV23-1 and J is TRBJ2-7; 11 bases agree with TRBD2. TRBV23-1 is identified as an open reading frame with a role that is uncertain. Trimming cost V 4 bases and J 2 bases; bases outside gene matches: 4. This CDR3 comprises 15 residues.

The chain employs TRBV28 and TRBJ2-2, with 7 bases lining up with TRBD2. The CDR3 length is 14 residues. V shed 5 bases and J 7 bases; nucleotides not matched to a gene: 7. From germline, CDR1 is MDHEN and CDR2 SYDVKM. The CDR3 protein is CASSSRGGSGELFF. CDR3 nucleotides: TGTGCCAGCAGTAGCCGGGGAGGGAGCGGGGAGCTGTTTTTT. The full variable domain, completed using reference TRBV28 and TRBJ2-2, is DVKVTQSSRYLVKRTGEKVFLECVQDMDHENMFWYRQDPGLGLRLIYFSYDVKMKEKGDIPEGYSVSREKKERFSLILESASTNQTSMYLCASSSRGGSGELFFGEGSRLTVL.

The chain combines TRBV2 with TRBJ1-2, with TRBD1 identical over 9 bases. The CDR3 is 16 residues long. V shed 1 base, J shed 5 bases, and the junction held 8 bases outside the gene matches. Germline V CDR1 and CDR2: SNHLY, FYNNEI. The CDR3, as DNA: TGTGCCAGCAGTGAAGGCGGGACAGGGAGGGGTTATGGCTACACCTTC. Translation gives CASSEGGTGRGYGYTF.

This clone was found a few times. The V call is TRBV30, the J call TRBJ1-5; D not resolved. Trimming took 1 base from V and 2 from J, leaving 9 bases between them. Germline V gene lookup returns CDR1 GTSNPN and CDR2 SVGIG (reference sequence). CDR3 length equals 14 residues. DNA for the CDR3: TGTGCCTGGAGTGGCGAACGAGGCAATCAGCCCCAGCATTTT. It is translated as CAWSGERGNQPQHF.

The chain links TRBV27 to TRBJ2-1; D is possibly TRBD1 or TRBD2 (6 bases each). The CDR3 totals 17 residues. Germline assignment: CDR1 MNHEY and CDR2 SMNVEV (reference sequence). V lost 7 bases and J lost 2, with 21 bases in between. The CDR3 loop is CASTPWGAERPYNEQFF. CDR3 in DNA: TGTGCCAGCACCCCGTGGGGGGCGGAGCGCCCCTACAATGAGCAGTTCTTC.

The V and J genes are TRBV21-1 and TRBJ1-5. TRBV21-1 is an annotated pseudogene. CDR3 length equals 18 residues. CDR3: CASSKGFGTRKGNQPQHF. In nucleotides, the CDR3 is TGTGCCAGCAGCAAAGGATTCGGGACCAGGAAGGGGAATCAGCCCCAGCATTTT.

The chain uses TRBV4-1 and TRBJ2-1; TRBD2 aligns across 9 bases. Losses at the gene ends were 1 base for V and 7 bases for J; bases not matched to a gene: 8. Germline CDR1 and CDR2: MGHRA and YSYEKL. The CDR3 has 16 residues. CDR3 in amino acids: CASSQVAAGGVNEQFF. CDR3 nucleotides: TGCGCCAGCAGCCAAGTGGCGGCGGGAGGGGTGAATGAGCAGTTCTTC.

CDR3 region: CASSTGTSGRAGELFF. The CDR3 nucleotides are TGTGCCAGTAGCACCGGGACTAGCGGGAGGGCCGGGGAGCTGTTTTTT. The chain recombines TRBV19 with TRBJ2-2; 16 bases align to TRBD2. V lost 6 bases, J lost 6 bases, and 4 bases stayed unmatched. The CDR3 has 16 residues. CDR1 LNHDA and CDR2 SQIVND come from the germline V gene (reference sequence).

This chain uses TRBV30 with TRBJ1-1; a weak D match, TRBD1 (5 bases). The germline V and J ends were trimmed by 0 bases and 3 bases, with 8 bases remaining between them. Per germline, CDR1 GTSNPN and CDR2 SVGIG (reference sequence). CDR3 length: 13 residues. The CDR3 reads CAWSVKGYTEAFF. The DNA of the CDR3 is TGTGCCTGGAGTGTAAAGGGGTACACTGAAGCTTTCTTT.

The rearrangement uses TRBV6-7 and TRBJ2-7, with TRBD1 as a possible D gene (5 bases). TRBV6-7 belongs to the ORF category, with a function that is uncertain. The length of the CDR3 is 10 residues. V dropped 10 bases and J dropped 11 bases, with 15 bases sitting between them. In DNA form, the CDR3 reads TGTGCCATAACTTTGTTCAGGGAGTACTTC. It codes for CAITLFREYF.

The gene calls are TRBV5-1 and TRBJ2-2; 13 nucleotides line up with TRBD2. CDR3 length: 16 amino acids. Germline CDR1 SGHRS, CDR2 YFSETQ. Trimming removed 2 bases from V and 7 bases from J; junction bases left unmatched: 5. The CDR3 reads CASSLRTSGSDGELFF. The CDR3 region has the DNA TGCGCCAGCAGCTTAAGGACTAGCGGGAGCGACGGGGAGCTGTTTTTT. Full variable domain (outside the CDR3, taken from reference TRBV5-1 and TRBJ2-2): KAGVTQTPRYLIKTRGQQVTLSCSPISGHRSVSWYQQTPGQGLQFLFEYFSETQRNKGNFPGRFSGRQFSNSRSEMNVSTLELGDSALYLCASSLRTSGSDGELFFGEGSRLTVL.

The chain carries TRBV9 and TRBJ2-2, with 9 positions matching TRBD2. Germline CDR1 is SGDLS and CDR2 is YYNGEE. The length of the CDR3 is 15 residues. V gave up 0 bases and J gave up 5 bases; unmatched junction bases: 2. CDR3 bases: TGTGCCAGCAGCGTAGCTAGCGGGATGACCGGGGAGCTGTTTTTT. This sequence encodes CASSVASGMTGELFF.

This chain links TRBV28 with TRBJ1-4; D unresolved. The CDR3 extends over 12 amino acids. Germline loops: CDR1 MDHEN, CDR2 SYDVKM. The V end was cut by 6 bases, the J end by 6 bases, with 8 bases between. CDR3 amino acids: CASSSSYEKLFF. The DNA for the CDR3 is TGTGCCAGCAGCTCCAGTTATGAAAAACTGTTTTTT.

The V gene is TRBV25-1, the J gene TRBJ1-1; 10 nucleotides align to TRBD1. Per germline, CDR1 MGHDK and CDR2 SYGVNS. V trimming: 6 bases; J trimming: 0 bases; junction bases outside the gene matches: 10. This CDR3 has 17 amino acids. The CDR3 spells CASRADRGYTMNTEAFF. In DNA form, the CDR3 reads TGTGCCAGCAGGGCGGACAGGGGGTACACCATGAACACTGAAGCTTTCTTT.

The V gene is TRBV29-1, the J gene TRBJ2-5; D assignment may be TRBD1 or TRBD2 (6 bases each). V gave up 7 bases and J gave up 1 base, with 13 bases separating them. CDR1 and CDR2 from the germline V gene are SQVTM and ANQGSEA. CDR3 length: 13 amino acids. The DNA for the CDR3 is TGCAGCGAGGGGGTCGGGGGCCAAGAGACCCAGTACTTC. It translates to CSEGVGGQETQYF.

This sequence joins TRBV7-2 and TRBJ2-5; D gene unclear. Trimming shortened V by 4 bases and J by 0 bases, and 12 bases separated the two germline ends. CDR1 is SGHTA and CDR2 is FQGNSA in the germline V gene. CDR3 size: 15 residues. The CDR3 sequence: CASSSQSDYQETQYF. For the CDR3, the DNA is TGTGCCAGCAGCTCGCAGAGTGACTACCAAGAGACCCAGTACTTC.

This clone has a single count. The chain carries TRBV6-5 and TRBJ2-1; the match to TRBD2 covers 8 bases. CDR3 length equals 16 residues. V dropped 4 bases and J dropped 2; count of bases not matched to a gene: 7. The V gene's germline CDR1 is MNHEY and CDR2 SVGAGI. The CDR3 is CASSLLAAAAYNEQFF. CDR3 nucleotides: TGTGCCAGCAGTTTACTAGCGGCCGCCGCCTACAATGAGCAGTTCTTC.

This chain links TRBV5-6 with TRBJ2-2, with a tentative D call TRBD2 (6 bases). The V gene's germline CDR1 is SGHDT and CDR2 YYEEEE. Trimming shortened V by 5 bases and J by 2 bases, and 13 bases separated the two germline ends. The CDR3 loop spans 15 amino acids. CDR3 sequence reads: CASSYSGTNTGELFF. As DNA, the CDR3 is TGTGCCAGCAGTTATTCCGGGACTAACACCGGGGAGCTGTTTTTT.

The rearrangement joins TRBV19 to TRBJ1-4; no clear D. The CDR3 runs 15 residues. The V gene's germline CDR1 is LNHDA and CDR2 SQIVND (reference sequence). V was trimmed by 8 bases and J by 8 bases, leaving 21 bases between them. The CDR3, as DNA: TGTGCCAGTGGCGGTCATACGGTCCTTGGCGAAAAACTGTTTTTT. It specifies CASGGHTVLGEKLFF.

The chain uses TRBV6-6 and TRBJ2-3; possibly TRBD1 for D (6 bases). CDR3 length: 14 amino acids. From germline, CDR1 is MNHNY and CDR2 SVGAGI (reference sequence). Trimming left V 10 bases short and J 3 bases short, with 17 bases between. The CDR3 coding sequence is TGTGCCACCTCAGGGGTGGTTGGTACAGATACGCAGTATTTT. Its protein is CATSGVVGTDTQYF.

CDR3 coding DNA: TGCGCCACCGGGACTGCTTTTTGGACCGGGGAGCTGTTTTTT. This translates into CATGTAFWTGELFF. V and J are TRBV5-1 and TRBJ2-2, with D perhaps TRBD2 (6 bases). The germline V gene has CDR1 SGHRS and CDR2 YFSETQ. The CDR3 is made up of 14 amino acids. V lost 9 bases to trimming and J lost 5 bases, with 17 bases between them.